These 13 T cell receptor beta chains came from one sample sequenced in a study of neurological immune-mediated disorders. As for time point: longitudinal time-point 1 (baseline). In TCRdb, the 5' RACE reads were re-called with MiXCR into one record per CDR3 protein. The sample carries around 49,000 distinct CDR3 sequences, more than 8% recorded once. Sequencing was carried out using PBMCs. These receptors were obtained from a woman aged 40-49 years in good health.

This clonotype was counted many times. This rearrangement joins TRBV20-1 to TRBJ2-5; a possible D gene is TRBD1 (5 bases). The CDR3 is made up of 12 amino acids. Germline assignment: CDR1 DFQATT and CDR2 SNEGSKA (reference sequence). Trimming cost V 5 bases and J 3 bases, with 10 bases left between them. Written as DNA, the CDR3 is TGCAGTGCTCCGACAGCTGAAGAGACCCAGTACTTC. It codes for CSAPTAEETQYF.

This clonotype came up many times. The chain is built from TRBV29-1 and TRBJ1-2, with D perhaps TRBD1 (5 bases). V shed 2 bases and J shed 9 bases, with 16 bases lying between them. This CDR3 spans 13 amino acids. Germline CDR1 SQVTM, CDR2 ANQGSEA. CDR3 coding DNA: TGCAGCGTTGAATCCGGGACCTTAAGCCGCTACACCTTC. This encodes CSVESGTLSRYTF.

This clonotype came up many times. The CDR3 region has the DNA TGTGCCAGCAGCGTGGGCCCTTACGAAGAGACCCAGTACTTC. Translated, it gives CASSVGPYEETQYF. This chain connects TRBV9 to TRBJ2-5; D gene uncertain. Per the germline V gene, CDR1 is SGDLS and CDR2 is YYNGEE. The CDR3 is made up of 14 amino acids. Trimming removed 2 bases from V and 3 bases from J, with 11 bases in between.

This clonotype occurred many times. The chain has TRBV20-1 and TRBJ2-3, with D maybe TRBD2 (5 bases). This CDR3 is built from 16 residues. From germline, CDR1 is DFQATT and CDR2 SNEGSKA (reference sequence). Trimming cost V 0 bases and J 2 bases, with 15 bases left between them. The CDR3 bases are TGCAGTGCTAGAGATTCGAGGGTCGGGCCCACAGATACGCAGTATTTT. This translates into CSARDSRVGPTDTQYF.

This clonotype has at least ten counts. CDR3 region: CSASRPGPRGSEQFF. Here the CDR3 DNA reads TGCAGTGCTAGTAGACCGGGACCCAGGGGTAGTGAGCAGTTCTTC. The chain recombines TRBV20-1 with TRBJ2-1, with a weak D call TRBD1 (6 bases). V was trimmed by 3 bases and J by 9 bases, leaving 21 bases between them. The CDR3 sequence is 15 residues long. The germline V gene encodes CDR1 DFQATT and CDR2 SNEGSKA (reference sequence).

This clonotype has a count of ten or more. This chain links TRBV12-3 or TRBV12-4 with TRBJ2-2; maybe TRBD2 (5 bases). V lost 1 base and J 1 base, leaving 7 bases between the germline ends. CDR3 length: 15 residues. CDR3: CASSLVEGNTGELFF. For the CDR3, the DNA is TGTGCCAGCAGTTTAGTCGAGGGGAACACCGGGGAGCTGTTTTTT.

To note about this clonotype: Likely a read error: the CDR3 ends without its conserved phenylalanine or tryptophan. The genes are TRBV7-2 and TRBJ2-5, with D hard to call. The CDR3 runs to 11 residues. Germline CDR1 reads SGHTA; CDR2 reads FQGNSA. V was cut by 4 bases and J by 2 bases, with 2 bases left in between. CDR3 bases: TGTGCCAGCAGCTCACAAGAGACCCAGTACTGC. Amino acid sequence: CASSSQETQYC.

This clonotype was counted at least ten times. The V call is TRBV12-3 or TRBV12-4, the J call TRBJ1-4; D unclear. CDR3 length: 13 residues. The ends were cut back, 2 bases at V and 5 bases at J, with 6 bases in the middle. CDR3 amino acids: CASSLSANEKLFF. CDR3 sequence (DNA): TGTGCCAGCAGTTTATCGGCGAATGAAAAACTGTTTTTT.

By sample share, this clonotype is medium-sized. Germline is not matched at one junction end, which may reflect a read error. The gene calls are TRBV7-2 and TRBJ2-7; 11 bases are a match to TRBD1. The germline gives CDR1 SGHTA, CDR2 FQGNSA. The CDR3 has 15 residues. The CDR3 bases are TGCGCCAGCAGCTTGGGACAGGGGGGATCCTACGAGCAGTACTTC. It encodes CASSLGQGGSYEQYF.

This clonotype was counted many times. V gene TRBV7-2 combines with J gene TRBJ2-5, with D possibly being TRBD1 or TRBD2 (7 bases each). Per the germline V gene, CDR1 is SGHTA and CDR2 is FQGNSA. This CDR3 has 16 residues. The V end lost 5 bases, the J end lost 0 bases, and 16 bases lay between the germline ends. The CDR3 protein is CASSPQGGGNQETQYF. CDR3 nucleotide sequence: TGTGCCAGCAGCCCCCAGGGGGGAGGGAACCAAGAGACCCAGTACTTC.

Ten or more counts support this clonotype. This rearrangement joins TRBV5-5 to TRBJ1-1, with unresolved D. The ends were cut back, 2 bases at V and 1 base at J, with 6 bases in the middle. CDR1 is SGHKS, CDR2 YYEKEE, per germline (reference sequence). The length of the CDR3 is 13 residues. For the CDR3, the DNA is TGTGCCAGCAGCTTCCGATCGAACACTGAAGCTTTCTTT. Translating gives CASSFRSNTEAFF.

DNA for the CDR3: TGTGCCGCCCGTTCGCAGCCGAACACTGAAGCTTTCTTT. Translation: CAARSQPNTEAFF. The chain couples TRBV6-6 to TRBJ1-1; D call uncertain. With 11 bases removed from V and 1 base from J, the gap between germline ends came to 14 bases. CDR1 MNHNY and CDR2 SVGAGI come from the germline V gene (reference sequence). CDR3 length: 13 amino acids.

The chain recombines TRBV5-5 with TRBJ2-5, with D possibly TRBD1 on 5 matching bases. The germline V gene has CDR1 SGHKS and CDR2 YYEKEE (reference sequence). Deletions cut 1 base from V and 5 bases from J, with 9 bases between. The CDR3 runs to 13 residues. The CDR3 loop is CASSLNRPETQYF. CDR3 in DNA: TGTGCCAGCAGCTTGAACAGGCCTGAGACCCAGTACTTC. Full variable domain (missing parts from reference TRBV5-5 and TRBJ2-5): DAGVTQSPTHLIKTRGQQVTLRCSPISGHKSVSWYQQVLGQGPQFIFQYYEKEERGRGNFPDRFSARQFPNYSSELNVNALLLGDSALYLCASSLNRPETQYFGPGTRLLVL.